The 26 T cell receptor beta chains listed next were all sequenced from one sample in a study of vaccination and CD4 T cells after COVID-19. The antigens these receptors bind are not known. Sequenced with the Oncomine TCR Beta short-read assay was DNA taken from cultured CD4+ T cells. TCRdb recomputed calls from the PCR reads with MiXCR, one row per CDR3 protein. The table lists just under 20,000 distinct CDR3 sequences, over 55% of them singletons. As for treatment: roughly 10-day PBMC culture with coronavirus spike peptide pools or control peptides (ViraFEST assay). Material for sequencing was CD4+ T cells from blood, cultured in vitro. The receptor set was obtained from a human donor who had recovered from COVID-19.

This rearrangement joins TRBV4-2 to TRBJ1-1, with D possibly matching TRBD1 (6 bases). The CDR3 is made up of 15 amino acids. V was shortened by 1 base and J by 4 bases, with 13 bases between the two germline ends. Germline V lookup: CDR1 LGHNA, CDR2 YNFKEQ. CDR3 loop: CASSQAQGFGTEAFF. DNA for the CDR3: TGTGCCAGCAGCCAAGCACAGGGCTTTGGCACTGAAGCTTTCTTT.

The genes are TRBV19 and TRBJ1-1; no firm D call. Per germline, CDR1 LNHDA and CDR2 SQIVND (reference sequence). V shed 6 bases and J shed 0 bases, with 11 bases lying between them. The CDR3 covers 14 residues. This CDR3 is CASRPSKLNTEAFF. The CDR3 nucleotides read TGTGCCAGTAGGCCAAGTAAACTGAACACTGAAGCTTTCTTT.

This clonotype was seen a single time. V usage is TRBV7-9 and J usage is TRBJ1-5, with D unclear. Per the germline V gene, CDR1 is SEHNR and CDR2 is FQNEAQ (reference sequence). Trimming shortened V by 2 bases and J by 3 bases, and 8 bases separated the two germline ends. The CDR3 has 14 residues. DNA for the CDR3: TGTGCCAGCAGCTTACGGGGTTCCAATCAGCCCCAGCATTTT. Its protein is CASSLRGSNQPQHF.

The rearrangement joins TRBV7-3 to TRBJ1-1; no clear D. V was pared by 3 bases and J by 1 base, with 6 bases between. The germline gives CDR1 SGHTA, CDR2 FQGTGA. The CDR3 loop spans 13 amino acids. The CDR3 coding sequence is TGTGCCAGCAGCTTTACTCAGAACACTGAAGCTTTCTTT. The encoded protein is CASSFTQNTEAFF.

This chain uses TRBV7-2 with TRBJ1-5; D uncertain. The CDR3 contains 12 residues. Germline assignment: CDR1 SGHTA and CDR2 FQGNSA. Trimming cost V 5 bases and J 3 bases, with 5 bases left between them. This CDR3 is CASSLTNQPQHF. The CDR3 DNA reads TGTGCCAGCAGCCTAACCAATCAGCCCCAGCATTTT.

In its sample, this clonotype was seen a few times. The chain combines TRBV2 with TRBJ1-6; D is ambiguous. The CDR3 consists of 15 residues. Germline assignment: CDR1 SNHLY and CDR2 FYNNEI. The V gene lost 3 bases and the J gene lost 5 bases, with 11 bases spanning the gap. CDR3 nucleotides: TGTGCCAGCAGTGAGGGCAGATGGAATAATTCACCCCTCCACTTT. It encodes CASSEGRWNNSPLHF.

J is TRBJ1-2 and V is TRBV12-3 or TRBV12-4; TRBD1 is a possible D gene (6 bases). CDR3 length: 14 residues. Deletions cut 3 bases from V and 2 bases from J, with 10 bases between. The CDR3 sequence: CASSLGGLNYGYTF. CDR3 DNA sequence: TGTGCCAGCAGTTTGGGGGGCCTGAACTATGGCTACACCTTC.

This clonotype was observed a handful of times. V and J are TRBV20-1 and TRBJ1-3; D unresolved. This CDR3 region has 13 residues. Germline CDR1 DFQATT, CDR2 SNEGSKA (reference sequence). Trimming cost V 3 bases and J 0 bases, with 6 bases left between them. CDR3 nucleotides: TGCAGTGCTAGCCTCCTCTCTGGAAACACCATATATTTT. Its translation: CSASLLSGNTIYF.

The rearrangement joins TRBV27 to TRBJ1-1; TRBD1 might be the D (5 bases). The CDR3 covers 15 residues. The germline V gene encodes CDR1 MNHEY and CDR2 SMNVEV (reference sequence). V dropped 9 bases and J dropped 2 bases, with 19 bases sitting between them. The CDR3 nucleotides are TGTGCCAGTTCACCGAACCCCAGGGCCAACACTGAAGCTTTCTTT. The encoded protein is CASSPNPRANTEAFF.

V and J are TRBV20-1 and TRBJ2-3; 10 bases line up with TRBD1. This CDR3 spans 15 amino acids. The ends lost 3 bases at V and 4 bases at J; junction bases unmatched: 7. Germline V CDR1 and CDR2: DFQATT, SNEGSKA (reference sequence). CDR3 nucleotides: TGCAGTGCTAGGAGGGACAGGGGTAGTGCAGATACGCAGTATTTT. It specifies CSARRDRGSADTQYF.

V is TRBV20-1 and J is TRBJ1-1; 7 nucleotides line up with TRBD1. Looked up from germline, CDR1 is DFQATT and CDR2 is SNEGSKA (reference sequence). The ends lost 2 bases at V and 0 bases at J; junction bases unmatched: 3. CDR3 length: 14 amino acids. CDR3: CSARKGAMNTEAFF. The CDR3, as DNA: TGCAGTGCTAGAAAGGGGGCGATGAACACTGAAGCTTTCTTT.

For the CDR3, the DNA is TGTGCCAGCAGCTTTACAGGGGAAGGGGCCAACGTCCTGACTTTC. This sequence encodes CASSFTGEGANVLTF. This chain links TRBV7-9 with TRBJ2-6, with 7 bases lining up with TRBD1. CDR1 SEHNR and CDR2 FQNEAQ come from the germline V gene (reference sequence). CDR3 length: 15 amino acids. V lost 3 bases and J lost 4; bases outside the gene matches: 3.

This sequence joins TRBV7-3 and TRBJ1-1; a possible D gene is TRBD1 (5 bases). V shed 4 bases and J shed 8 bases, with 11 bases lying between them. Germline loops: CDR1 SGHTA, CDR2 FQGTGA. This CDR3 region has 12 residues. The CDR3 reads CASSSGGGEAFF. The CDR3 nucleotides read TGTGCCAGCAGCTCAGGTGGGGGAGAAGCTTTCTTT.

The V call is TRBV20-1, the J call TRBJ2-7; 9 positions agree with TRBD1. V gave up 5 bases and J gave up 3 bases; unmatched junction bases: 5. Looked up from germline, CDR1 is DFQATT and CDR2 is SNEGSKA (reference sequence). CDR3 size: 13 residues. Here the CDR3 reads CSAPTGGGYEQYF. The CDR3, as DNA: TGCAGTGCTCCGACAGGGGGAGGCTACGAGCAGTACTTC.

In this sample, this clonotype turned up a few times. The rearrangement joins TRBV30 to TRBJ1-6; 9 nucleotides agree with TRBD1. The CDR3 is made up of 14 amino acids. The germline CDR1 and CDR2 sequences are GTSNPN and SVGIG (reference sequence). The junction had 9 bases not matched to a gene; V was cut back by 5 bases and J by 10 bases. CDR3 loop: CAWSWDRASSPLHF. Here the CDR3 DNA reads TGTGCCTGGTCCTGGGACAGGGCTTCCTCACCCCTCCACTTT.

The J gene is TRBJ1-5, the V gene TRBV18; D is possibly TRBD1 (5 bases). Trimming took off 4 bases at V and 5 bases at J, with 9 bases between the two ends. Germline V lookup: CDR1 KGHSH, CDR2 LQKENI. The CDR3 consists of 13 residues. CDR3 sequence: CASSRTGDQPQHF. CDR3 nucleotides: TGTGCCAGCTCACGCACAGGAGATCAGCCCCAGCATTTT.

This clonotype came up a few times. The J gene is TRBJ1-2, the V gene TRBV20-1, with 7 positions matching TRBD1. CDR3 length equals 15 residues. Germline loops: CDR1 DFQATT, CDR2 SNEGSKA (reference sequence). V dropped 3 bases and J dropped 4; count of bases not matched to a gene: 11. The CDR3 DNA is TGCAGTGCTAGTTCAAACAGGGGTCGGGGCTATGGCTACACCTTC. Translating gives CSASSNRGRGYGYTF.

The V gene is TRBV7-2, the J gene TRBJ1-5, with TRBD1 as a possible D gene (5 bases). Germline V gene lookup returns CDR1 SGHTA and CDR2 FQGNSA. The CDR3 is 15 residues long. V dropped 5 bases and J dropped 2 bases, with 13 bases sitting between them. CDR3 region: CASSPEGGGNQPQHF. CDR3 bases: TGTGCCAGCAGCCCAGAGGGAGGGGGCAATCAGCCCCAGCATTTT. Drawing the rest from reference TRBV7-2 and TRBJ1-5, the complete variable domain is GAGVSQSPSNKVTEKGKDVELRCDPISGHTALYWYRQSLGQGLEFLIYFQGNSAPDKSGLPSDRFSAERTGGSVSTLTIQRTQQEDSAVYLCASSPEGGGNQPQHFGDGTRLSIL.

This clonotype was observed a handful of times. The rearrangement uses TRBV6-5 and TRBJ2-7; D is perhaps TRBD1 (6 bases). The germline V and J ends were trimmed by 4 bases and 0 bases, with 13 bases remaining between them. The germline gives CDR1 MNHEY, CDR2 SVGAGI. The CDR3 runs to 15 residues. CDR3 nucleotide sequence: TGTGCCAGCAGTTCCAGACAGGTCCTCTCCTACGAGCAGTACTTC. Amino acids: CASSSRQVLSYEQYF.

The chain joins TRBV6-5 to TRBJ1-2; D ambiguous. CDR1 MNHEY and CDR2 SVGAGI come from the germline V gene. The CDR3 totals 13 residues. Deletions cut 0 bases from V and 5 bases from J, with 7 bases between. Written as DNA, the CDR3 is TGTGCCAGCAGTTACTCAAAGGCGTATGGCTACACCTTC. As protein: CASSYSKAYGYTF.

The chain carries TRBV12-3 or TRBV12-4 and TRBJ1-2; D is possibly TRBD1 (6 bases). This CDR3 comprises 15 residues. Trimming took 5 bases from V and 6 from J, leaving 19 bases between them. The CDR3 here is CASSPGGGGLNGYTF. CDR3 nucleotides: TGTGCCAGCAGTCCTGGGGGGGGCGGTTTAAATGGCTACACCTTC.

This CDR3 reads CATSRATWTDSSPLHF. CDR3 nucleotides: TGTGCCACCAGCAGAGCTACTTGGACAGATAGTTCACCCCTCCACTTT. V and J are TRBV15 and TRBJ1-6; the D gene is possibly TRBD1 (6 bases). Deletions cut 1 base from V and 9 bases from J, with 16 bases between. Germline assignment: CDR1 LNHNV and CDR2 YYDKDF (reference sequence). This CDR3 has 16 residues. The variable domain in full, completed from reference TRBV15 and TRBJ1-6, reads DAMVIQNPRYQVTQFGKPVTLSCSQTLNHNVMYWYQQKSSQAPKLLFHYYDKDFNNEADTPDNFQSRRPNTSFCFLDIRSPGLGDTAMYLCATSRATWTDSSPLHFGNGTRLTVT.

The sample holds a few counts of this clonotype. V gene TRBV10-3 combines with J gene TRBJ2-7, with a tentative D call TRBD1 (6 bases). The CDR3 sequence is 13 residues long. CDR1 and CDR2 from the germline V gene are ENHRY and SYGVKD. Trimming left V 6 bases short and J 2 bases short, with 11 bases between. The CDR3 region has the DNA TGTGCCATCAGGCGACAGGTAGCCTACGAGCAGTACTTC. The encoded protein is CAIRRQVAYEQYF.

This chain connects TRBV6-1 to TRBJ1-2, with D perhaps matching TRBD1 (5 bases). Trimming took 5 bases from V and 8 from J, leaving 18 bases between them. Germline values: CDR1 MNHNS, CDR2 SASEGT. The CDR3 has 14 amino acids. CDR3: CASSPGPLGKGYTF. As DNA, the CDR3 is TGTGCCAGCAGTCCGGGACCGCTTGGCAAAGGCTACACCTTC.

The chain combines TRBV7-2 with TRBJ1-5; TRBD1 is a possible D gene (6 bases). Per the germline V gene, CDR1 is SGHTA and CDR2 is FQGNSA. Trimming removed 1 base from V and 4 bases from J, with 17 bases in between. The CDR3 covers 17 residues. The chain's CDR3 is CASSLVQGGGSNQPQHF. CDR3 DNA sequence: TGTGCCAGCAGCTTAGTCCAGGGAGGGGGGAGTAATCAGCCCCAGCATTTT.

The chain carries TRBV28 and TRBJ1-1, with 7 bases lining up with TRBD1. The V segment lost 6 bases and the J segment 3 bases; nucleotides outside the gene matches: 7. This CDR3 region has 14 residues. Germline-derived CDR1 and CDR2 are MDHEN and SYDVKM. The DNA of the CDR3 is TGTGCCAGCAGCCTAAGACAGGGCGACACTGAAGCTTTCTTT. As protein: CASSLRQGDTEAFF.